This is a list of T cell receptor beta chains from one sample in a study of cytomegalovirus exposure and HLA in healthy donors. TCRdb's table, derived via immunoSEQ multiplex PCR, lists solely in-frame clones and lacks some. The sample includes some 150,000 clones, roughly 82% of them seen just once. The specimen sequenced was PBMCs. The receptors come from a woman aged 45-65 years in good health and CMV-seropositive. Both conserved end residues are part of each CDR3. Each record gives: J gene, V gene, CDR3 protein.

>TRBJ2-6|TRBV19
CASDQGAGANVLTF
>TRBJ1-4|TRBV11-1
CASSSSGTGKEKLFF
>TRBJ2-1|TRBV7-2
CASSFSGAYNEQFF
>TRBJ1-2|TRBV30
CAWSGTGWDGYTF
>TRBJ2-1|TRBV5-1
CASRPATTGTVYNEQFF
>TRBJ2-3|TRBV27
CASSPRQSTDTQYF
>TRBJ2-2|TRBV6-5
CASKTGTGFTGELFF
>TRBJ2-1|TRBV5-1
CASSMGGGINEQFF
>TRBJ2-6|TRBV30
CAWSRTGSSGANVLTF
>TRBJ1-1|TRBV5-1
CASRLTGRAENTEAFF
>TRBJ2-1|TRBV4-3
CASSQDRGYNEQFF
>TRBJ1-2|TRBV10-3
CAIIQGAVYGYTF
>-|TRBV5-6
CASSAKNSYEQYF
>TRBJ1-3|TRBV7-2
CASSRARGPGGNTIYF
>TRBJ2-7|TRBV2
CASSYRGPAYEQYF
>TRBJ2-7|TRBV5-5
CASSPYRGRFDEQYF
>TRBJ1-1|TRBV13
CASSHGRATEAFF
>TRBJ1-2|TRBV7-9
CASSPGDYGYTF
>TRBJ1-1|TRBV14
CASSQDRGTEAFF
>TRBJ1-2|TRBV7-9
CASGRGTGNGYTF
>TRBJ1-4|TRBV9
CASSVGTGGVTNEKLFF
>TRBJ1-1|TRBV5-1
CASSLSAGVTEAFF
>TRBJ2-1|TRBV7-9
CASSLPGGSYNEQFF
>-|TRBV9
CASSVGSGNSYEQYF
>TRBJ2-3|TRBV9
CASSVGTESTDTQYF
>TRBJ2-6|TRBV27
CASSMTGAGANVLTF
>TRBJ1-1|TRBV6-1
CASSALQGNTEAFF
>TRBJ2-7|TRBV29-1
CSVGGGGPSEQYF
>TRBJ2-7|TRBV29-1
CSTWDTPGFSYEQYF
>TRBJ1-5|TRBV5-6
CASSSWGGGNQPQHF
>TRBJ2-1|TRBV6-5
CASSRAGGYNEQFF
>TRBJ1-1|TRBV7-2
CASGFPPRDTEAFF
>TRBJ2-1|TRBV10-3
CAISEGRGQFF
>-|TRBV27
CASSPGTRDYEQYF
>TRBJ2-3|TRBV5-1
CASSSLGELTDTQYF
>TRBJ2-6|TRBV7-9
CASSPGGSGANVLTF
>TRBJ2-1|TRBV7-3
CASSPPGLNEQFF
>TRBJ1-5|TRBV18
CASSPAGGYNQPQHF
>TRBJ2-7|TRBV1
CTSSRVGTGVPGEQYF
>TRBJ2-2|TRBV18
CASSPFSGGDTGELFF
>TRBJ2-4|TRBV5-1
CASSLVGEGVAKNIQYF
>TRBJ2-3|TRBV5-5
CASSSTPVFQYF
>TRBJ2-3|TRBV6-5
CASSYGRGDTDTQYF
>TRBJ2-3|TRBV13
CASSLGLTDTQYF
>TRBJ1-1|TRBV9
CASSVGDRKNTEAFF
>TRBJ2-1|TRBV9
CASSVDRGLYNEQFF
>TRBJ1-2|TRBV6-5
CASRDRVDGYTF
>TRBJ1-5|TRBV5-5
CASSLYGAENQPQHF
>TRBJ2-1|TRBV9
CASSVERGGYNEQFF
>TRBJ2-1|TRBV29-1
CSVGDYRNLYNEQFF
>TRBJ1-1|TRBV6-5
CASSYSKTGVGTEAFF
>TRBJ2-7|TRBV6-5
CASSLPPGGSSYEQYF
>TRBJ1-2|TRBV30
CAWSVAGPGYYGYTF
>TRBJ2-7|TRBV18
CASSPDREREQYF
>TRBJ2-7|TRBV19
CASSMGGLKPYYEQYF
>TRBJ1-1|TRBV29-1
CSVEAQLTAEGEAFF
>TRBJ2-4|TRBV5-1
CASSLADYKNIQYF
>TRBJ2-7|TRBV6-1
CASRHRGMQQYF